This T cell receptor (beta chain) was found in a study of Ad26.COV2.S vaccination and SARS-CoV-2 variants (dated by TCRdb to about 2021). For the wider study: Vaccine-arm donors came from COV1001, a multicentre, randomized, double-blind, placebo-controlled phase I-IIa trial of Ad26.COV2.S in healthy adults. Participants in the trial were split at random into five groups of five each, receiving low-dose or high-dose Ad26.COV2.S once or twice, or else placebo on both occasions. A total of approximately 30 samples were included in the TCR-sequenced set, comprising roughly 20 Ad26.COV2.S vaccine recipients, 5 placebo recipients and 8 SARS-CoV-2 convalescent individuals. Investigators remained blinded to trial group allocation during experiments and outcome assessment. TCRbeta repertoire sequencing served as the tool for gauging how specific and how broad the SARS-CoV-2-reactive T cell receptors were following Ad26.COV2.S vaccination. Ad26.COV2.S was given intramuscularly at 5x10^10 or 1x10^11 viral particles, as a single shot or as two shots 56 days apart. What the work shows at the level of the full study, not this receptor alone: The study lacked the statistical power to compare responses across vaccine doses or regimens. The authors noted that the TCR breadth and depth analyses may have underestimated total T cell responses. Substantial breadth of spike-specific CD8+ and CD4+ T cell responses was reported after vaccination. Vaccine and placebo recipients had similar non-spike TCR breadth, a finding consistent with the vaccine containing only spike. Ad26.COV2.S recipients had higher spike-specific TCR breadth than placebo recipients (P = 0.0014).

The immunoSEQ Assay was used to sequence TCRbeta CDR3 regions. After extraction, genomic DNA underwent amplification by bias-controlled multiplex PCR, followed by high-throughput sequencing. The study's processing was this. To quantify the absolute abundance of every unique TCRbeta CDR3 region, sequences were collapsed and filtered. T cell fraction was estimated by normalization of TCRbeta template counts to usable DNA, with usable DNA being measured through amplification of reference genes present in all nucleated cells. Repertoire TCRs were annotated as SARS-CoV-2-specific by exact matching of V gene, CDR3 amino acid sequence and J gene to a known reactive TCR set. The reference SARS-CoV-2 TCR set was derived from MIRA and filtered for enrichment in COVID-19-positive ImmuneCODE repertoires, a step that removed public or cross-reactive TCRs. Drawing on the MIRA antigens, annotated TCRs were analysed further at the level of specific ORF or position within ORF. Depth was the summed frequency of annotated unique rearrangements, while breadth was defined as annotated unique rearrangements over total unique productive rearrangements. Two-sided Wilcoxon rank-sum tests were used to compare TCR breadth between groups. TCRdb mirrors the immuneACCESS table, restricted to in-frame sequences. Some clones are absent from its copies; in checked studies, under half trace to an unresolved V gene, and the reason for the others is unknown. Clone size and the V and J calls come from that table; the DNA yielded D and trimming. The sample table shows roughly 460,000 clones, and around 89% are seen once. 1.5% to 2% of the sample lies in the top ten.

For this clone: Its antigen has not been determined. Within one base of it there is no much larger clone, and no base qualities were kept.

Reading the label with the study, this specimen's treatment or condition is: around 19 received Ad26.COV2.S at low or high dose, single or two shots; about five received placebo; per-sample allocation not given. Repertoires of vaccine and placebo recipients were sequenced from samples collected on day 63 after the first injection. Cohort 1b enrolled some 25 adults aged 18-55 years at a single site in Boston, USA, between 29 July and 7 August 2020. As a vaccine, Ad26.COV2.S was a replication-incompetent adenovirus type 26 vector that expressed a prefusion-stabilized SARS-CoV-2 spike protein derived from the original Wuhan strain. Sequencing was performed on peripheral blood, taken in a trial of Ad26.COV2.S vaccine versus placebo. This receptor was identified in a person between 18 and 65 years old who received the Ad26.COV2.S COVID-19 vaccine or a placebo.

The CDR3 loop reads CASSLTVFGLAGGNEQFF. The DNA sequence follows: TGTGCCAGCAGCTTAACCGTCTTTGGGCTAGCGGGAGGCAATGAGCAGTTCTTC. The sequence joins TRBV7-3 to TRBJ2-1, and TRBD2 matches 11 of the central bases. Based on the germline V gene, the CDR1 and CDR2 sequences are SGHTA and FQGTGA. V is pruned by 0 bases and J by 6 bases, leaving 10 bases of the junction without a gene match. The CDR3 numbers 18 residues from cysteine through phenylalanine. Left in the record is the CDR3 DNA by itself, 54 bases read in frame from the first base.